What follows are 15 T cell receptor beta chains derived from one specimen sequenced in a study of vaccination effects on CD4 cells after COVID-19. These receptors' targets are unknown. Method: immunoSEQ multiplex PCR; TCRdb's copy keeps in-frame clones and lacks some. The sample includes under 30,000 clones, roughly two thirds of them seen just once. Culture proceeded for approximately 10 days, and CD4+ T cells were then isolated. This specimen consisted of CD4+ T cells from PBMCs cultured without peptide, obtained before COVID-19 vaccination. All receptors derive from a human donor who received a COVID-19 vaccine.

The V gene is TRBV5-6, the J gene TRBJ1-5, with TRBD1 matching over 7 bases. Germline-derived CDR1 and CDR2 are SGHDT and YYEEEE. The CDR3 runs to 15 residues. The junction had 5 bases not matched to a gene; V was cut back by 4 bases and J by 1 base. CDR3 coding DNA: TGTGCCAGCAGCGTCGACAGGGAGAGCAATCAGCCCCAGCATTTT. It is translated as CASSVDRESNQPQHF.

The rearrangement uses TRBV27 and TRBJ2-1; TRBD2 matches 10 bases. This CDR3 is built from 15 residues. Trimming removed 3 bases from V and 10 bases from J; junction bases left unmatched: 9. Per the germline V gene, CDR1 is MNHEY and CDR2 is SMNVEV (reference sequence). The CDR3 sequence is CASSLSGGASREQFF. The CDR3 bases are TGTGCCAGCAGTTTGAGCGGGGGGGCCTCACGGGAGCAGTTCTTC.

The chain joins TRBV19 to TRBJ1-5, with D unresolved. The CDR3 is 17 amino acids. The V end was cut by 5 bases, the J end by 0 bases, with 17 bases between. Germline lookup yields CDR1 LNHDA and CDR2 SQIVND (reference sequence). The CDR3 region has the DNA TGTGCCAGTAGTTCCCCCGTCCTGTTGGGTAGCAATCAGCCCCAGCATTTT. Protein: CASSSPVLLGSNQPQHF.

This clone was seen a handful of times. The CDR3 sequence is CASSLRATSGNTIYF. In nucleotides, the CDR3 is TGTGCCAGCAGTCTAAGGGCCACCTCTGGAAACACCATATATTTT. This chain links TRBV6-5 with TRBJ1-3; D is uncertain. This CDR3 has 15 residues. Trimming removed 5 bases at V and 0 bases at J, with 11 bases between. Per germline, CDR1 MNHEY and CDR2 SVGAGI.

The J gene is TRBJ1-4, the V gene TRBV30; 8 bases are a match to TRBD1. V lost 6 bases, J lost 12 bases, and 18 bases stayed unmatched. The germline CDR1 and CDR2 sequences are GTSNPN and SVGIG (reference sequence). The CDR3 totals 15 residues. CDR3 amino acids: CACSQGASDLTELFF. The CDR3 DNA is TGTGCCTGTAGTCAGGGGGCTTCGGACCTGACGGAACTGTTTTTT.

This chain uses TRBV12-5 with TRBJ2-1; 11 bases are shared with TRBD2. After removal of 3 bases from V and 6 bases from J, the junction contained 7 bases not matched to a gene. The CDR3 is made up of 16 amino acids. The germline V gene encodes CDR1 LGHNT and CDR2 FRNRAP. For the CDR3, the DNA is TGTGCTAGTGGTTTAGGTAGCGGGAGGGCCGGCAATGAGCAGTTCTTC. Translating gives CASGLGSGRAGNEQFF.

For the CDR3, the DNA is TGTGCCAGCGGTAGTATGAAATTTAAAGCTTTCTTT. Translated, it gives CASGSMKFKAFF. V gene TRBV6-5 combines with J gene TRBJ1-1; D remains unclear. The CDR3 extends over 12 amino acids. V lost 8 bases to trimming and J lost 9 bases, with 16 bases between them. Germline lookup yields CDR1 MNHEY and CDR2 SVGAGI.

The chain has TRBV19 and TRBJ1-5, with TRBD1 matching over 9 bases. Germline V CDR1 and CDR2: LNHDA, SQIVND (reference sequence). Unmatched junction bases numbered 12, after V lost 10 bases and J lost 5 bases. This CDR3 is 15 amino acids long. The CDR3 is CATKWDRVGDQPQHF. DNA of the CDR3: TGTGCCACCAAATGGGACAGGGTAGGTGATCAGCCCCAGCATTTT.

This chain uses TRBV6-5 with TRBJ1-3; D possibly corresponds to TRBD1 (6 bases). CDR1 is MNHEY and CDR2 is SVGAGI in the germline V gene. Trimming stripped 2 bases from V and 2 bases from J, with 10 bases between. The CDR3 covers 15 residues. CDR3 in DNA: TGTGCCAGCAGTTACGCCAGGGGTGCTGGAAACACCATATATTTT. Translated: CASSYARGAGNTIYF.

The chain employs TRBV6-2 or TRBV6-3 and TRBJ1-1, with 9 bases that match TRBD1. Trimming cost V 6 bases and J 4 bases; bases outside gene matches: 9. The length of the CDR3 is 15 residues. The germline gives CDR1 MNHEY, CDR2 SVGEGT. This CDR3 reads CASSRQGGGITEAFF. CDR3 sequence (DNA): TGTGCCAGCAGCCGACAGGGGGGAGGAATCACTGAAGCTTTCTTT.

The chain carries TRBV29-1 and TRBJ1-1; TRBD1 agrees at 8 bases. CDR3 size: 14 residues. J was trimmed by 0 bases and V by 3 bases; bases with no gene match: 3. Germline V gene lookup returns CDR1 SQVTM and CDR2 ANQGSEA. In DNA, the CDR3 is TGCAGCGTTGACCAGGGGGCAGTGAACACTGAAGCTTTCTTT. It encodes CSVDQGAVNTEAFF. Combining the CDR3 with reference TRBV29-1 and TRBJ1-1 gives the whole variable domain SAVISQKPSRDICQRGTSLTIQCQVDSQVTMMFWYRQQPGQSLTLIATANQGSEATYESGFVIDKFPISRPNLTFSTLTVSNMSPEDSSIYLCSVDQGAVNTEAFFGQGTRLTVV.

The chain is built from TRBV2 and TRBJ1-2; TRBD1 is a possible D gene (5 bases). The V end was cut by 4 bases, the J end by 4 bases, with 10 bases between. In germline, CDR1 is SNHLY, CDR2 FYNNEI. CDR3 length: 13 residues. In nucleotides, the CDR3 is TGTGCCAGCAGTGGAGAGGGGACCTATGGCTACACCTTC. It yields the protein CASSGEGTYGYTF.

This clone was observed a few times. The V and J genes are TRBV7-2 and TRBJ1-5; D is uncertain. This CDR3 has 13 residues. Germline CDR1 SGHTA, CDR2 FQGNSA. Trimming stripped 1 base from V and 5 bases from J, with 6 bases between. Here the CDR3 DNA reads TGTGCCAGCAGCTTAGGTCACGATCAGCCCCAGCATTTT. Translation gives CASSLGHDQPQHF.

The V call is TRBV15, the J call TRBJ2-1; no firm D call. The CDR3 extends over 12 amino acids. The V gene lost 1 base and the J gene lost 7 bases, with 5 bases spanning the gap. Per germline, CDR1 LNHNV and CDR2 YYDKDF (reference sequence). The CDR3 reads CATSRAWNEQFF. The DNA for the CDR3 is TGTGCCACCAGCAGAGCGTGGAATGAGCAGTTCTTC.

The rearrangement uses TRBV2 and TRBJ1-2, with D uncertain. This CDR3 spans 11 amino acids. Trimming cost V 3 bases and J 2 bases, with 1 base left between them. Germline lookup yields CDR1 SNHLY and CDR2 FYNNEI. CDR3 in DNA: TGTGCCAGCAGTGACAACTATGGCTACACCTTC. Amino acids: CASSDNYGYTF.